This TCR beta chain is from a study of blood T cell repertoires in COVID-19. Study in general: Some COVID-19 samples were acute and others convalescent; all came from the United States, Italy and Spain. In each case, the material was cDNA or gDNA derived from T cells, B-cell-depleted T cells, or PBMCs.

In the study's own analysis: Amplification with reference gene primers provided the estimates of nucleated cell counts. Here immunoSEQ multiplex PCR was the method, and the copy in TCRdb shows in-frame clones only, minus some. V, J and clone size are those of that table, while D and trimming were read from the DNA. The sample has hundreds of thousands of clones, approximately 86% seen once. Looked up from germline, CDR1 is LNHDA and CDR2 is SQIVND (reference sequence). This CDR3 contains 12 residues. J lost 7 bases, V lost 1 base, and 0 bases had no gene match. The source material was peripheral blood. The chain employs TRBV19 and TRBJ1-1, with 7 bases fitting TRBD1. The source is a woman aged 60-75 years who had recovered from COVID-19. In nucleotides, the CDR3 is TGTGCCAGTAGTATAGGACAGGGTGAAGCTTTCTTT. It specifies CASSIGQGEAFF.